This TCR beta chain was observed in a study of T cells in Graves' hyperthyroidism and ophthalmopathy. TCR beta CDR3 regions were amplified from RNA transcripts. During a first-round RT-PCR of the TCR CDR3, the HTBI primer set was used. Each CDR3 protein is one row after TCRdb ran MiXCR on the multiplex PCR reads. The sample contains 650,000 to 800,000 distinct CDR3 sequences, about 45% of which appear only once. V was clipped by 1 base and J by 7 bases, with 7 bases between them. CDR3 length: 12 amino acids. As regards this clonotype: Antigen specificity is unknown.

Broader study findings: Blood also showed most of the thyroid clonotypes that were expanded above 0.001.

Diagnosis rested on symptoms, serum thyroxine and TRAb, thyroid ultrasound, and orbital computed tomography. This clonotype was sampled from an adult man with Graves' disease, either hyperthyroidism or ophthalmopathy (not recorded which). This chain links TRBV12-3 or TRBV12-4 with TRBJ1-2; D is possibly TRBD1 (5 bases). Source material: peripheral blood or thyroid tissue (not recorded which). CDR3 DNA sequence: TGTGCCAGCAGTTTAGGGGGCGTTGGCTACACCTTC. Its translation is CASSLGGVGYTF.